These T cell receptor beta chains were read from a single sample in a study of vaccination and CD4 T cells after COVID-19. TCRdb reanalysed the PCR reads using MiXCR and keeps one entry per CDR3 protein. The profile shows about 19,000 distinct CDR3 sequences, 55% of them singletons. Their target antigens are unknown. The material sequenced was CD4+ T cells from blood, cultured in vitro. Receptors originate from a human donor who had recovered from COVID-19. Both conserved end residues are part of each CDR3. Fields, in order: CDR3 protein, CDR3 DNA, clone size, D gene, J gene, V gene. The D gene is left open where the match is weak. Expanded clones get a size class; other rows say once, few or many, or leave the size out.

cdr3_aa: CASRVRGLNTEAFF
cdr3_nt: TGTGCCAGCAGGGTCAGGGGACTGAACACTGAAGCTTTCTTT
clone_size: -
d_call: -
j_call: TRBJ1-1
v_call: TRBV2

cdr3_aa: CASPGLVFQETQYF
cdr3_nt: TGTGCCAGCCCTGGACTAGTTTTCCAAGAGACCCAGTACTTC
clone_size: -
d_call: TRBD2
j_call: TRBJ2-5
v_call: TRBV5-3

cdr3_aa: CASGVSYEQYF
cdr3_nt: TGTGCCAGTGGCGTGTCCTACGAGCAGTACTTC
clone_size: -
d_call: -
j_call: TRBJ2-7
v_call: TRBV28

cdr3_aa: CASSTSGNSYNEQFF
cdr3_nt: TGCGCCAGCAGCACTAGCGGGAACTCCTACAATGAGCAGTTCTTC
clone_size: -
d_call: TRBD2
j_call: TRBJ2-1
v_call: TRBV5-1

cdr3_aa: CASSGDYNEQFF
cdr3_nt: TGTGCCAGCAGCGGGGACTACAATGAGCAGTTCTTC
clone_size: -
d_call: -
j_call: TRBJ2-1
v_call: TRBV7-9

cdr3_aa: CSAPQSSGNTIYF
cdr3_nt: TGCAGTGCCCCCCAGAGCTCTGGAAACACCATATATTTT
clone_size: -
d_call: -
j_call: TRBJ1-3
v_call: TRBV20-1

cdr3_aa: CASSLREGSGNTIYF
cdr3_nt: TGTGCCAGCAGCTTAAGGGAGGGTTCTGGAAACACCATATATTTT
clone_size: medium-sized
d_call: -
j_call: TRBJ1-3
v_call: TRBV7-8

cdr3_aa: CASSLAIITEAFF
cdr3_nt: TGTGCCAGCAGCTTGGCCATCATCACTGAAGCTTTCTTT
clone_size: -
d_call: -
j_call: TRBJ1-1
v_call: TRBV5-5

cdr3_aa: CASSQATGGNQPQHF
cdr3_nt: TGTGCCAGCAGCCAGGCCACAGGGGGGAATCAGCCCCAGCATTTT
clone_size: -
d_call: TRBD1
j_call: TRBJ1-5
v_call: TRBV4-2

cdr3_aa: CASSFGQGAGETQYF
cdr3_nt: TGCGCCAGCAGCTTCGGACAGGGGGCTGGAGAGACCCAGTACTTC
clone_size: -
d_call: TRBD1
j_call: TRBJ2-5
v_call: TRBV5-1

cdr3_aa: CSARVPGSMNTEAFF
cdr3_nt: TGCAGTGCTAGAGTGCCAGGCTCTATGAACACTGAAGCTTTCTTT
clone_size: -
d_call: -
j_call: TRBJ1-1
v_call: TRBV20-1

cdr3_aa: CASSFLQGAYEQYF
cdr3_nt: TGTGCCAGCAGCTTTTTACAGGGCGCCTACGAGCAGTACTTC
clone_size: few
d_call: -
j_call: TRBJ2-7
v_call: TRBV7-9

cdr3_aa: CASSPGASGRVAKNIQYF
cdr3_nt: TGTGCCAGCAGTCCAGGGGCTAGCGGGAGAGTAGCCAAAAACATTCAGTACTTC
clone_size: once
d_call: TRBD2
j_call: TRBJ2-4
v_call: TRBV25-1

cdr3_aa: CSARASWTPGGSPLHF
cdr3_nt: TGCAGTGCTAGAGCATCCTGGACTCCAGGAGGTTCACCCCTCCACTTT
clone_size: -
d_call: -
j_call: TRBJ1-6
v_call: TRBV20-1

cdr3_aa: CSARDRGGGPNYNEQFF
cdr3_nt: TGCAGTGCTAGAGACCGGGGGGGGGGCCCCAACTACAATGAGCAGTTCTTC
clone_size: -
d_call: TRBD2
j_call: TRBJ2-1
v_call: TRBV20-1

cdr3_aa: CASSRAQGSYNEQFF
cdr3_nt: TGTGCCAGCAGCCGGGCACAGGGGTCCTACAATGAGCAGTTCTTC
clone_size: -
d_call: TRBD1
j_call: TRBJ2-1
v_call: TRBV7-3

cdr3_aa: CSALSSSGSADTQYF
cdr3_nt: TGCAGTGCTTTATCCTCAAGCGGGAGTGCAGATACGCAGTATTTT
clone_size: few
d_call: TRBD2
j_call: TRBJ2-3
v_call: TRBV20-1

cdr3_aa: CASRPSRASGNTIYF
cdr3_nt: TGTGCCAGCAGGCCTTCCCGGGCCTCCGGAAACACCATATATTTT
clone_size: -
d_call: -
j_call: TRBJ1-3
v_call: TRBV28

cdr3_aa: CASRRDGGAGEQYF
cdr3_nt: TGTGCCAGCAGGAGGGACGGCGGAGCGGGGGAGCAGTACTTC
clone_size: -
d_call: TRBD2
j_call: TRBJ2-7
v_call: TRBV2

cdr3_aa: CASSPHREGGYEQYF
cdr3_nt: TGTGCCAGCAGTCCCCACCGGGAGGGGGGATACGAGCAGTACTTC
clone_size: -
d_call: TRBD2
j_call: TRBJ2-7
v_call: TRBV27

cdr3_aa: CATSDLYGYRGYTF
cdr3_nt: TGTGCCACCAGTGATTTGTACGGGTACCGGGGCTACACCTTC
clone_size: once
d_call: -
j_call: TRBJ1-2
v_call: TRBV24-1

cdr3_aa: CASSYGDRGGEQYF
cdr3_nt: TGTGCCAGCAGTTACGGTGACAGGGGGGGCGAGCAGTACTTC
clone_size: once
d_call: TRBD1
j_call: TRBJ2-7
v_call: TRBV6-5

cdr3_aa: CASTGEGVSNQPQHF
cdr3_nt: TGTGCCAGCACAGGGGAGGGGGTGAGCAATCAGCCCCAGCATTTT
clone_size: few
d_call: -
j_call: TRBJ1-5
v_call: TRBV2

cdr3_aa: CASSENAVVGQPQHF
cdr3_nt: TGTGCCAGCAGTGAAAATGCGGTGGTGGGTCAGCCCCAGCATTTT
clone_size: -
d_call: -
j_call: TRBJ1-5
v_call: TRBV6-1

cdr3_aa: CASSYALQEAFF
cdr3_nt: TGTGCCAGCAGTTACGCCCTCCAAGAAGCTTTCTTT
clone_size: -
d_call: -
j_call: TRBJ1-1
v_call: TRBV6-5

cdr3_aa: CASSSSGGEGYNEQFF
cdr3_nt: TGTGCCAGCAGTTCCTCGGGGGGAGAGGGGTACAATGAGCAGTTCTTC
clone_size: -
d_call: TRBD2
j_call: TRBJ2-1
v_call: TRBV27

cdr3_aa: CASSLALVMNTEAFF
cdr3_nt: TGTGCCAGCAGCTTAGCCCTGGTTATGAACACTGAAGCTTTCTTT
clone_size: -
d_call: -
j_call: TRBJ1-1
v_call: TRBV7-9

cdr3_aa: CASSLSGWGDNSPLHF
cdr3_nt: TGTGCCAGCAGTTTATCAGGTTGGGGGGATAATTCACCCCTCCACTTT
clone_size: -
d_call: -
j_call: TRBJ1-6
v_call: TRBV28

cdr3_aa: CASSYSSRVDNSPLHF
cdr3_nt: TGTGCCAGCAGTTACTCTTCCAGGGTCGATAATTCACCCCTCCACTTT
clone_size: -
d_call: -
j_call: TRBJ1-6
v_call: TRBV6-5